This T cell receptor beta chain was identified in a study of cytomegalovirus exposure and HLA in healthy donors. The CDR3 is made up of 16 amino acids. The germline CDR1 and CDR2 sequences are LNHDA and SQIVND (reference sequence). Trimming took off 3 bases at V and 5 bases at J, with 19 bases between the two ends. Researchers ran the PCR with 60 Vbeta and 13 Jbeta primers. Produced via immunoSEQ multiplex PCR; TCRdb's table is partial and in-frame only. The sample contains around 180,000 clones, 75% to 85% of which appear only once. The chain couples TRBV19 to TRBJ2-5, with TRBD2 as a possible D gene (6 bases). Sample: PBMCs. The sequence came from a woman aged 25 to 39 in good health and CMV-seropositive. DNA for the CDR3: TGTGCCAGTAGTATCTCCCGTCTCCGGGGAGGTGAGACCCAGTACTTC. Amino acid sequence: CASSISRLRGGETQYF.